The clone carrying this T cell receptor (beta chain) appeared once. Its antigen is as yet unknown. Per the germline V gene, CDR1 is SQVTM and CDR2 is ANQGSEA. This CDR3 is 10 amino acids long. Trimming removed 0 bases at V and 7 bases at J, with 3 bases between. These data belong to a study of T cell responses to AZD1222 COVID-19 vaccine. The study, taken as a whole, reports: Increases in Spike-specific TCR breadth and depth were seen after two AZD1222 doses. Possibly, clonal diversity was underestimated; donors were largely white British and included more females. Close to half of spike-specific TCRs reportedly recognize unmutated variant regions.

Profiled with immunoSEQ multiplex PCR; TCRdb holds only in-frame clones, not every one. The sample holds about 84,000 clones; 70% to 90% are singletons and the top ten take about 12%. The genes are TRBV29-1 and TRBJ1-1, with unresolved D. Sequencing was performed on peripheral blood, taken 28 days after the second AZD1222 dose. This TCR came from an adult who received the AZD1222 COVID-19 vaccine. CDR3 sequence reads: CSVEEVEAFF. The CDR3 DNA reads TGCAGCGTTGAAGAGGTTGAAGCTTTCTTT.